These 7 T cell receptor beta chains originate from one sample sequenced in a study of shared clonotypes between healthy human individuals. Measured with immunoSEQ multiplex PCR; TCRdb has only the in-frame clones, and not every one. The sample yields more than 500,000 clones, approximately 95% seen once. Material for sequencing was naive CD4+ T cells sorted from blood. The subset denotes: CD45RA+ positively selected. Source of these receptors: a woman in her thirties in good health.

This rearrangement joins TRBV28 to TRBJ1-6; D remains ambiguous. The CDR3 is 12 residues long. Trimming cost V 2 bases and J 14 bases, with 10 bases left between them. CDR1 is MDHEN, CDR2 SYDVKM, per germline. CDR3 region: CASSLVARALHF. CDR3 DNA: TGTGCCAGCAGTTTAGTGGCTCGGGCCCTCCACTTT. Variable domain in full (rest from reference TRBV28 and TRBJ1-6): DVKVTQSSRYLVKRTGEKVFLECVQDMDHENMFWYRQDPGLGLRLIYFSYDVKMKEKGDIPEGYSVSREKKERFSLILESASTNQTSMYLCASSLVARALHFGNGTRLTVT.

The chain recombines TRBV29-1 with TRBJ2-1; D is undetermined. V lost 5 bases and J lost 2, with 13 bases in between. Germline V gives CDR1 SQVTM, CDR2 ANQGSEA. This CDR3 contains 14 residues. The CDR3 nucleotides read TGCAGCGTTAATCAGAGGTTAGCCTACAATGAGCAGTTCTTC. Its translation is CSVNQRLAYNEQFF.

The rearrangement joins TRBV18 to TRBJ2-5; 11 bases are a match to TRBD2. V shed 5 bases, J shed 5 bases, and the junction held 19 bases outside the gene matches. The CDR3 is 19 residues long. Germline V CDR1 and CDR2: KGHSH, LQKENI. The CDR3 protein is CASSATSLLAGEDWETQYF. In DNA, the CDR3 is TGTGCCAGCTCAGCGACGAGCCTACTAGCGGGAGAGGACTGGGAGACCCAGTACTTC.

V gene TRBV9 combines with J gene TRBJ1-1, with D uncertain. The CDR3 length is 13 residues. Trimming left V 4 bases short and J 6 bases short, with 13 bases between. CDR1 is SGDLS, CDR2 YYNGEE, per germline. CDR3 bases: TGTGCCAGCAGCCCCGTAGGGAGCGCTGAAGCTTTCTTT. Its protein product is CASSPVGSAEAFF.

This chain links TRBV6-5 with TRBJ1-2, with a weak D call TRBD1 (6 bases). Germline loops: CDR1 MNHEY, CDR2 SVGAGI. V lost 5 bases and J lost 5, with 12 bases in between. This CDR3 comprises 13 residues. The chain's CDR3 is CASSPRTAYGYTF. DNA of the CDR3: TGTGCCAGCAGTCCGCGGACAGCATATGGCTACACCTTC.

This sequence joins TRBV5-4 and TRBJ2-7; the D gene is possibly TRBD1 (7 bases). The germline CDR1 and CDR2 sequences are SGHNT and YYREEE (reference sequence). The CDR3 is 15 amino acids. The V and J ends lost 0 bases and 3 bases respectively, with 13 bases between them. In DNA form, the CDR3 reads TGTGCCAGCAGCTTGGGGTCCAGGGGGGACTACGAGCAGTACTTC. It translates to CASSLGSRGDYEQYF.

V usage is TRBV9 and J usage is TRBJ2-1; 7 bases agree with TRBD2. Germline loops: CDR1 SGDLS, CDR2 YYNGEE. Germline trimming cut 4 bases from V and 7 bases from J; bases unmatched to any gene: 14. CDR3 length: 16 amino acids. CDR3 in DNA: TGTGCCAGCAGCCTCAAGTCTCCAGCGGGGTGGAATGAGCAGTTCTTC. Its protein is CASSLKSPAGWNEQFF.